Listed here are 14 T cell receptor beta chains from one sample, sequenced in a study of tumor-infiltrating lymphocytes in primary liver carcinoma. From unsorted bulk tissue weighing roughly 18-30 mg, DNA and RNA were co-extracted. The researchers produced TCR beta cDNA from approximately 0.45 ug total RNA with a constant-region primer. Three nested multiplex PCR rounds, a slightly modified ARM-PCR method, built the TCR beta libraries. Researchers ran the first two PCR rounds for roughly 11 cycles each with TRBV1-TRBV30 forward primers and a C-beta reverse primer. TCRdb processed the multiplex PCR reads anew with MiXCR; each CDR3 protein has one entry. The sample shows about 100,000 distinct CDR3 sequences, 55% to 80% of them seen only once. The specimen was liver tumor tissue from sampling region 2. The subset here: tumor region T2, inferior pole. Receptors were obtained from a woman aged 55 to 70 with primary liver carcinoma and hepatitis B virus infection.

Remarks on this clonotype: A junction end diverges from the germline sequence, so it may reflect a read error. This chain links TRBV6-5 with TRBJ1-1, with 10 bases fitting TRBD1. This CDR3 is built from 13 residues. Germline CDR1 is MNHEY and CDR2 is SVGAGI. In DNA form, the CDR3 reads TGTGCTAGCAGTTTGACAGGGGGCACTGAAGCTCTCTTT. Amino acids: CASSLTGGTEALF.

Comment on this clonotype: Its ends do not fully match the called genes, so a read error is possible. V usage is TRBV7-9 and J usage is TRBJ2-2, with D perhaps assigned TRBD1 or TRBD2 (5 bases each). The germline V gene has CDR1 SEHNR and CDR2 FQNEAQ (reference sequence). The CDR3 is 18 amino acids. The DNA for the CDR3 is TGTGCCAGAAGCTTAGGGGTCGGGGCGGTGGCGAACACCGGGGAGCTGTTTTTT. Protein: CARSLGVGAVANTGELFF.

In its sample, this clonotype is medium-sized (0.01 to 0.1%). The CDR3 DNA reads as TGTGCCAGCAGTTACGCTGACGTGGTTACGCAGTATTTT. This sequence encodes CASSYADVVTQYF. V and J are TRBV6-2 or TRBV6-3 and TRBJ2-3; D unresolved. V shed 2 bases and J shed 8 bases, with 11 bases lying between them. CDR1 and CDR2 (germline): MNHEY, SVGEGT. The CDR3 extends over 13 amino acids.

V gene TRBV5-6 combines with J gene TRBJ2-2; tentatively, D is TRBD1 or TRBD2 (5 bases each). This CDR3 has 14 residues. Germline values: CDR1 SGHDT, CDR2 YYEEEE. Trimming pared 4 bases from V and 12 bases from J, leaving 19 bases between. The CDR3: CASSGTRNTAKLFF. The CDR3 DNA reads as TGTGCCAGCAGCGGGACCAGGAACACCGCGAAGCTGTTTTTT.

Regarding this clonotype: A read error may be the cause here, since a much bigger clone is one base away. The chain recombines TRBV30 with TRBJ1-1, with unresolved D. This CDR3 comprises 14 residues. The germline V gene encodes CDR1 GTSNPN and CDR2 SVGIG (reference sequence). Trimming stripped 2 bases from V and 5 bases from J, with 15 bases between. The CDR3: CAWSPRGLWTEAFF. The CDR3, as DNA: TGTGCCTGGAGTCCCCGGGGATTATGGACTGAAGCTTTCTTT.

Note on this clonotype: Being one base from a much bigger clone, this may be a read error. V gene TRBV28 combines with J gene TRBJ1-5; no clear D gene. Germline assignment: CDR1 MDHEN and CDR2 SYDVKM. V lost 6 bases and J lost 3, with 9 bases in between. The CDR3 consists of 13 residues. The CDR3 coding sequence is TGTGCCAGCAGGACCTTGGCCAATCAGCCCCAGCATTTT. Amino acids: CASRTLANQPQHF.

The CDR3, as DNA: TGTGCCAGCAGCTTGGGAGGGGTCACGCAGTATTTT. The encoded protein is CASSLGGVTQYF. This rearrangement joins TRBV5-5 to TRBJ2-3; TRBD1 or TRBD2 may be the D gene (5 bases each). Per the germline V gene, CDR1 is SGHKS and CDR2 is YYEKEE (reference sequence). The CDR3 loop spans 12 amino acids. The germline V and J ends were trimmed by 0 bases and 9 bases, with 8 bases remaining between them.

Points on this clonotype: One end of the junction is discordant with germline, which a read error may explain. J is TRBJ2-2 and V is TRBV11-1; D possibly corresponds to TRBD2 (5 bases). This CDR3 is built from 14 residues. Germline V gene data show CDR1 as SGHAT and CDR2 as FQDESV (reference sequence). In DNA form, the CDR3 reads TGTACCAGCAGACCGAGCCTTGCCACCGGGGTGCTGTTTTTT. It is translated as CTSRPSLATGVLFF.

The chain carries TRBV28 and TRBJ1-5; possibly TRBD1 for D (5 bases). The CDR3 is 14 amino acids. CDR1 MDHEN and CDR2 SYDVKM come from the germline V gene. Trimming took off 7 bases at V and 9 bases at J, with 19 bases between the two ends. For the CDR3, the DNA is TGTGCCAGCAAGGAGGCGGGGACCTATCCGCCCCAGCATTTT. As protein: CASKEAGTYPPQHF.

Remarks on this clonotype: At one boundary the junction diverges from the germline segment, which might be a read error. The chain links TRBV29-1 to TRBJ1-5, with a weak D call TRBD1 (5 bases). Germline CDR1 reads SQVTM; CDR2 reads ANQGSEA. The CDR3 is 16 residues long. The CDR3 reads CCVKDGGPFSNQPQHF. The CDR3 region has the DNA TGCTGCGTCAAAGATGGGGGACCCTTTAGCAATCAGCCCCAGCATTTT.

V usage is TRBV25-1 and J usage is TRBJ2-7; 7 nucleotides align to TRBD2. Germline V gene sequence: CDR1 MGHDK, CDR2 SYGVNS. The CDR3 sequence is 13 residues long. The CDR3 sequence is CALNPPGRAEQYF. CDR3 coding DNA: TGTGCGTTGAATCCTCCTGGGAGGGCAGAGCAGTACTTC.

Ten or more counts support this clonotype. The genes are TRBV6-1 and TRBJ1-1; no clear D gene. The CDR3 has 15 amino acids. Looked up from germline, CDR1 is MNHNS and CDR2 is SASEGT. The V end was cut by 3 bases, the J end by 0 bases, with 11 bases between. CDR3 protein: CASSEEPYMNTEAFF. The CDR3 region has the DNA TGTGCCAGCAGTGAGGAGCCTTACATGAACACTGAAGCTTTCTTT.

Points on this clonotype: A junction boundary mismatches the germline segment, possibly from a read error. This chain connects TRBV4-2 to TRBJ1-5, with D perhaps TRBD1 (5 bases). The CDR3 contains 14 residues. Germline loops: CDR1 LGHNA, CDR2 YNFKEQ. CDR3 DNA: TGTGCCAGCCGCCAAGACAGATCCAATCAGCCCCATCATTTT. Protein sequence: CASRQDRSNQPHHF.

In this sample, this clonotype turned up once. This may stem from a read error, because a much larger clone lies one nucleotide away. The gene calls are TRBV2 and TRBJ1-1; 8 bases align to TRBD1. The CDR3 covers 14 residues. Germline CDR1 and CDR2: SNHLY and FYNNEI. J lost 5 bases, V lost 4 bases, and 6 bases had no gene match. The CDR3, as DNA: TGTGCCAGCAGTGCCCAGGGGGCTTGGACTGAAGCTTTCTTT. It codes for CASSAQGAWTEAFF.